The T cell receptor beta chain under discussion was sequenced for a study of blood T cell repertoires in COVID-19. Study background: Sites in the United States, Italy and Spain provided acute and convalescent COVID-19 samples. In each case, the material was cDNA or gDNA derived from T cells, B-cell-depleted T cells, or PBMCs.

As handled by the study authors: Reference gene primer amplification yielded estimated nucleated cell counts. This table comes from immunoSEQ multiplex PCR, and its TCRdb copy is limited to in-frame clones, with some not included. For V, J and clone size, that table is used; D and trimming come from the DNA. Of more than 25,000 clones listed, 86% are singletons. Germline loops: CDR1 MDHEN, CDR2 SYDVKM. The CDR3 consists of 16 residues. V shed 2 bases, J shed 2 bases, and the junction held 6 bases outside the gene matches. This rearrangement joins TRBV28 to TRBJ2-7; 10 nucleotides align to TRBD1. The material sequenced was peripheral blood. This receptor was obtained from a human donor with active COVID-19. The donor label of this sample is uncertain. DNA for the CDR3: TGTGCCAGCAGTTTACCGGGACAGGGGTTAGCCTACGAGCAGTACTTC. Amino acids: CASSLPGQGLAYEQYF.